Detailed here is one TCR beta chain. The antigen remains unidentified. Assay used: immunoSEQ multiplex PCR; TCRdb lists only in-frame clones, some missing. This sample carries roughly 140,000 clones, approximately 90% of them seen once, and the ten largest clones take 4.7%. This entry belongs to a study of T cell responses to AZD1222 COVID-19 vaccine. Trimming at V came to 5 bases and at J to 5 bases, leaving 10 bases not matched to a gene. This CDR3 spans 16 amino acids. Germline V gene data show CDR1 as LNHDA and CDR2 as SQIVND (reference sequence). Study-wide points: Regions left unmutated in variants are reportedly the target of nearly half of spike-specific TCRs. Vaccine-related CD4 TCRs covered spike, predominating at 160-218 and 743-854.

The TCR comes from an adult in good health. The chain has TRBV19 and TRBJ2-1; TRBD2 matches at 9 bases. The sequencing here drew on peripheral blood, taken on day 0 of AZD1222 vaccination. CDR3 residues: CASSLHRTSVHNEQFF. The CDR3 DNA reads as TGTGCCAGTAGTCTCCACCGGACTAGCGTACACAATGAGCAGTTCTTC. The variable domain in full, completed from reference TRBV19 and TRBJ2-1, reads DGGITQSPKYLFRKEGQNVTLSCEQNLNHDAMYWYRQDPGQGLRLIYYSQIVNDFQKGDIAEGYSVSREKKESFPLTVTSAQKNPTAFYLCASSLHRTSVHNEQFFGPGTRLTVL.